The rows below give T cell receptor beta chains drawn from one sample of a study of cytomegalovirus exposure and HLA in healthy donors. Libraries were prepared by immunoSEQ multiplex PCR; TCRdb keeps only in-frame clonotypes and omits some of them. Of 60,000 to 70,000 clones in the sample, 55% to 65% were seen once. Sequencing was carried out using PBMCs. These TCRs come from a woman aged 45-59 years in good health and CMV-seronegative. The CDR3 runs from the conserved cysteine through the conserved F or W. The order of the fields is J gene, V gene, clone size, D gene, CDR3 protein, CDR3 DNA. A D gene is named only where the DNA matches it firmly. Clone size is not always given. Where it is, it says once, few, many or a class for expanded clones.

TRBJ2-5	TRBV9	.	.	CASSVAVGGGGETQYF	TGTGCCAGCAGCGTAGCCGTGGGCGGCGGAGGAGAGACCCAGTACTTC
TRBJ2-1	TRBV6-4	few	.	CASSHQGSDEQFF	TGTGCCAGCAGTCATCAGGGTAGTGATGAGCAGTTCTTC
TRBJ2-1	TRBV4-2	.	TRBD2	CASSQRAGYDYNEQFF	TGTGCCAGCAGCCAGAGAGCGGGATACGACTACAATGAGCAGTTCTTC
TRBJ2-7	TRBV29-1	.	TRBD1	CSAVQGAYEQYF	TGCAGCGCTGTACAGGGGGCCTACGAGCAGTACTTC
TRBJ2-5	TRBV10-1	.	TRBD2	CASGLGGGGETQYF	TGCGCCAGCGGGCTTGGTGGGGGGGGAGAGACCCAGTACTTC
TRBJ2-3	TRBV4-1	.	.	CASSESWDTQYF	TGCGCCAGCAGCGAGTCGTGGGATACGCAGTATTTT
TRBJ1-2	TRBV11-2	.	.	CASSSGHFYGYTF	TGTGCCAGCAGCTCGGGACACTTCTATGGCTACACCTTC
TRBJ2-5	TRBV7-9	.	TRBD2	CSSSPGLAGVAETQYF	TGTTCCAGCAGCCCGGGACTAGCGGGAGTCGCAGAGACCCAGTACTTC
TRBJ2-2	TRBV5-6	.	.	CASRYRRIGGELFF	TGTGCCAGCAGATACCGGAGGATTGGCGGGGAGCTGTTTTTT
TRBJ2-3	TRBV11-2	few	TRBD2	CASSLGVTSGTIGDTQYF	TGTGCCAGCAGCTTAGGGGTCACTAGCGGGACCATCGGAGATACGCAGTATTTT